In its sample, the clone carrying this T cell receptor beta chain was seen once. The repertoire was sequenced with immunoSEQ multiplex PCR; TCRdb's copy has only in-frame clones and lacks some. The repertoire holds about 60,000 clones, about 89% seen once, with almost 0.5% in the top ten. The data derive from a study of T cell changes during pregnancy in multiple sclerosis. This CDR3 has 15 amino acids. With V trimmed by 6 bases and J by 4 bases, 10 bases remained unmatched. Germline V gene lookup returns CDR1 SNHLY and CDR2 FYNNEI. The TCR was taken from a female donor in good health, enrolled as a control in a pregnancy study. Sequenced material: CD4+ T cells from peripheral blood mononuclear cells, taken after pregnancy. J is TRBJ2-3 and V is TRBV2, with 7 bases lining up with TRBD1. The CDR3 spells CASSRGYRRSDTQYF. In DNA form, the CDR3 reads TGTGCCAGCAGCAGGGGGTACAGGAGGTCAGATACGCAGTATTTT.